This T cell receptor (beta chain) was obtained from a study of T cells in Graves' hyperthyroidism and ophthalmopathy (dated by TCRdb to between 2017 and 2020). Broadly, across the study: Peripheral blood samples were taken at initial diagnosis, before any treatment was given. To identify distinguishing TCR V-J signatures, a discovery cohort of around 98 patients was used, comprising approximately 40 with Graves' ophthalmopathy and approximately 57 with stable Graves' hyperthyroidism. Prospective prediction of ophthalmopathy was tested in an independent validation cohort of 18 hyperthyroidism patients and some 17 patients who later progressed to ophthalmopathy. TCR Vbeta CDR3 sequencing of 135 peripheral blood samples (around 45 ophthalmopathy, 75 to 80 hyperthyroidism and some 17 progressor patients) is reported in the paper. The 75 to 100 discovery patients were randomly divided into training and test sets at a 7:3 ratio. In several Graves' hyperthyroidism patients, the study also compared T-cell repertoires from thyroid tissue with T-cell repertoires from blood. Following sampling, methimazole starting at 30 mg daily was given to hyperthyroidism patients, and high-dose intravenous methylprednisolone was given to ophthalmopathy patients. On the study overall, not on this receptor specifically: Most expanded thyroid clonotypes (frequency above 0.001) were also detected in blood, suggesting blood repertoires may reflect thyroid immune responses. During validation, the model predicted progression to ophthalmopathy a median of around 7 months ahead of onset, with approximately 70% sensitivity and under 85% specificity. No statistical method was used to set the sample size in advance, and investigators knew the group allocation. A model built on a 13 V-J signature distinguished ophthalmopathy from stable hyperthyroidism, reaching roughly 88% sensitivity and 81.08% specificity in cross-validation and 80%/75% in testing.

CDR1 SGHRS and CDR2 YFSETQ were looked up in the germline V gene. Trimming at the junction amounts to 0 bases on V and 0 bases on J, and the germline ends lie 7 bases apart. Measured from the cysteine to the phenylalanine, the CDR3 is 14 residues long. Only the CDR3 part of the read is kept: 42 bases, read in frame from the first base. In the ophthalmopathy patients, disease was moderately to severely active, with a Clinical Activity Score of 3 or more, a NOSPECS grade of 4 or more, and a duration of less than 3 months. Any patient with an uncontrolled infection, another autoimmune disease, pregnancy or lactation was excluded. Diagnoses relied on clinical symptoms, serum thyroxine and TRAb, thyroid ultrasound and orbital computed tomography. PBMCs were isolated from more than 9 ml of fresh peripheral blood by Ficoll-Paque density gradient centrifugation. Trizol reagent was used to extract total RNA, and RNA quality was then checked on an Agilent 2100 Bioanalyzer.

The TCR beta CDR3 regions were amplified from the RNA transcripts. A first-round RT-PCR of the TCR CDR3 used the HTBI primer set with the Qiagen OneStep RT-PCR kit. The libraries were constructed in a second round of multiplex PCR and then size-selected and purified. Paired-end sequencing of the libraries was performed with 100 bp reads on an Illumina HiSeq2000. Turning to the authors' computational methods: SOAPnuke was used to process the raw data, removing reads that contained adapters or uncalled bases, had a mean Phred below 15, or lacked an exact match to the constant primer or identifier. High-quality paired reads were merged using COPE v1.2.5, and each unique nucleotide sequence was defined as a clonotype. MiTCR v1.1 was used to align the clonotypes against IMGT TRBV, TRBD and TRBJ reference segments. The analysis included only V-J combinations with a frequency above 0.0001, which together covered 99% to 99.2% of the repertoires. A TCS score was defined as the ratio of F50 (clonal expansion) to E x V (chaos), with BLOSUM62-based TCRdist applied between CDR3 peptides within each V-J. Welch's t-statistics and random forest reduced some 510 V-J features to roughly 13, which were used in a naive Bayes classifier (R e1071). The public reads were reanalyzed by TCRdb: fastp trimming at Q25, MiXCR alignment, in-frame beta chains only. Each entry is one CDR3 protein sequence, shown with its most common DNA and genes. V and J calls and clone size were set by TCRdb, not the authors. The sample table holds roughly 350,000 distinct CDR3 sequences, of which about 15% were seen once. The ten largest account for 15% to 20% of the sample.

Ten or more counts support this clonotype. Its antigen is still unknown. There are no base qualities to consult, and no much larger clone falls within one base. This receptor was identified in a woman aged 25 to 45 with Graves' ophthalmopathy. The chain is made from TRBV5-1 and TRBJ2-7; a confident D gene designation cannot be given. What was sequenced was blood. CDR3 sequence: CASSLAAASYEQYF. The nucleotide sequence reads as follows: TGCGCCAGCAGCTTGGCGGCAGCCTCCTACGAGCAGTACTTC. Outside the CDR3, residues come from the reference TRBV5-1 and TRBJ2-7 proteins, so the full variable domain is: KAGVTQTPRYLIKTRGQQVTLSCSPISGHRSVSWYQQTPGQGLQFLFEYFSETQRNKGNFPGRFSGRQFSNSRSEMNVSTLELGDSALYLCASSLAAASYEQYFGPGTRLTVT.